This entry describes one T cell receptor beta chain. Its antigen is currently unknown. The CDR3 covers 16 residues. Trimming removed 5 bases from V and 7 bases from J; junction bases left unmatched: 11. The germline CDR1 and CDR2 sequences are SGHNT and YENEEA. Unique molecular identifiers were attached to individual cDNA molecules. Using its own MiXCR run on the 5' RACE reads, TCRdb lists one record per CDR3 protein. The sample contains 100,000 to 120,000 distinct CDR3 sequences, 9% to 14% of which appear only once. This sample is part of a study of early T cells in non-severe SARS-CoV-2 infection. Across the study: Sequenced material consisted of bulk RNA (from unsorted whole blood), and chains were unpaired. General study findings and limits: VDJdb matching, biased toward anti-spike CD8 responses, missed private and CD4 specificities.

The sequenced sample was whole blood. The sequence came from an adult who was a healthcare worker with PCR-confirmed SARS-CoV-2 infection or an uninfected control (not recorded which). The chain joins TRBV11-3 to TRBJ1-6; 7 bases are shared with TRBD1. CDR3 in DNA: TGTGCCAGCAGCCCTCACCAGGGACAGCGGAATTCACCCCTCCACTTT. Translated, it gives CASSPHQGQRNSPLHF.